This T cell receptor (beta chain) was profiled in a study of cytomegalovirus exposure and HLA in healthy donors. Study details: One earlier analysis, a look at roughly 170 million T cells, found roughly 110 million unique TCR beta sequences.

General study results and limits: Looking again later, the authors saw that most CMV-associated TCR beta chains seemed HLA-restricted. Follow-up analysis later connected one missense variant in DCLRE1C with trimming of TCR beta V- and J-genes. Sequencing likely generated an artifact that appeared as a cluster of highly shared sequence variants.

The PCR had 60 Vbeta and 13 Jbeta primers. TCRdb's table, derived via immunoSEQ multiplex PCR, lists solely in-frame clones and lacks some. The data contain about 160,000 clones, 82% of them singletons. Germline CDR1 and CDR2: MNHEY and SMNVEV (reference sequence). CDR3 length equals 15 residues. Trimming took off 0 bases at V and 1 base at J, with 7 bases between the two ends. In this sample, this clone turned up a few times. Its specificity is unknown. The specimen was PBMCs. The chain uses TRBV27 and TRBJ1-5; D gene ambiguous. The receptor's source is a girl aged 5-17 years in good health and CMV-seropositive. The CDR3 region is CASSLSGESNQPQHF. The CDR3 DNA is TGTGCCAGCAGTTTATCAGGAGAGAGCAATCAGCCCCAGCATTTT.